The T cell receptor beta chain described here comes from a study of shared clonotypes between healthy human individuals. Overall study context: Each donor contributed plates that comprised three CD4 naive, three CD4 memory, two CD8 naive and one CD8 memory.

Germline values: CDR1 LGHNA, CDR2 YNFKEQ. V shed 2 bases and J shed 8 bases, with 15 bases lying between them. The CDR3 covers 14 residues. In the original workflow: Filtering differed because ImmunoSEQ produced junction-only sequences that carried no quality scores. Sequenced by immunoSEQ multiplex PCR; TCRdb stores in-frame clones only, minus some. V and J calls and clone size are copied from that table; D and trimming were computed from the DNA. The table shows approximately 600,000 clones, with about 95% occurring only once. Naive CD8 populations comprised CD45RO-negative cells positively selected for CCR7, excluding terminally differentiated effector memory CD45RA+ cells.

The sequenced sample was naive CD8+ T cells sorted from blood. The sequence was obtained from a woman in her 30s in good health. The chain joins TRBV4-2 to TRBJ1-1, with D perhaps TRBD1 (6 bases). The CDR3 reads CASSQITGKSEAFF. The CDR3 DNA follows: TGTGCCAGCAGCCAAATCACAGGGAAGAGCGAAGCTTTCTTT.